This T cell receptor (beta chain) was sequenced for a study of OX40 agonist ivuxolimab in advanced cancers. Study overall: People in dose escalation had one of these cancers: hepatocellular carcinoma, melanoma, renal cell or head and neck cancer. The dose-escalation cohort was about 83% male, with a mean age of about 56 years, ranging roughly 20 to 90. Study-wide findings and caveats: Partial responders at 0.1-3.0 mg/kg had among the lowest clonal expansion. At 0.1 to 3.0 mg/kg, clonal expansion of CD4+ and CD8+ blood T cells had occurred by week 6.

V was shortened by 5 bases and J by 0 bases, with 13 bases between the two germline ends. The CDR3 is 16 amino acids. Germline CDR1 reads SGHTA; CDR2 reads FQGTGA. By sample fraction, this clone is medium-sized. The antigen is undetermined. Method: immunoSEQ multiplex PCR; TCRdb's copy keeps in-frame clones and lacks some. The sample yields fewer than 65,000 clones, about 89% seen once. The sequencing used CD4+ or CD8+ T cells sorted from blood, collected in a trial of the OX40 agonist ivuxolimab. This receptor was identified in an adult with an advanced solid tumor such as melanoma, head and neck, liver or kidney cancer. The chain uses TRBV7-3 and TRBJ2-2; a weak D match, TRBD1 (5 bases). The CDR3 DNA reads as TGTGCCAGCAGCCTCCATGGGGCTACGAACACCGGGGAGCTGTTTTTT. It yields the protein CASSLHGATNTGELFF.